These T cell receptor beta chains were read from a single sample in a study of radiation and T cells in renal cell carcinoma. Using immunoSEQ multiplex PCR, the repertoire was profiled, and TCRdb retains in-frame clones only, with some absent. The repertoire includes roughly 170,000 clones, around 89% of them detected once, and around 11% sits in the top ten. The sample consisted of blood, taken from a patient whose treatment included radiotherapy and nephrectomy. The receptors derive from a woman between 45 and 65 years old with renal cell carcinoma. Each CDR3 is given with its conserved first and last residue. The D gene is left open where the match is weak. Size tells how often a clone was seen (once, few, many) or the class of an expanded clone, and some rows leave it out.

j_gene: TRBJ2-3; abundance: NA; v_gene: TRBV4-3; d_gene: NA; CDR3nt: TGCGCCAGCAGCCAAGTCTCACTAGGGGGCACAGATACGCAGTATTTT; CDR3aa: CASSQVSLGGTDTQYF
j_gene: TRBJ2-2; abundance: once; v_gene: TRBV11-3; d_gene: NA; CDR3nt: NA; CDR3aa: CASSRRAGGAAGELFF
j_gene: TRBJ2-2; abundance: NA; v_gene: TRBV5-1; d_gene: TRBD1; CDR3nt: TGCGCCAGCAGCTCCTGGACAGGGAATCCCGGGGAGCTGTTTTTT; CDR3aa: CASSSWTGNPGELFF
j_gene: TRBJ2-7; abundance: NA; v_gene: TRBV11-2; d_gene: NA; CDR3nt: TGTGCCAGCAGCTTATTCCCCCGGGACGAGCAGTACTTC; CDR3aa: CASSLFPRDEQYF
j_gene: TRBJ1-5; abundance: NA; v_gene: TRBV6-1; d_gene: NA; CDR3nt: TGTGCCAGCAGTGACACCCAAAGGCAGCCCCAGCATTTT; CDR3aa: CASSDTQRQPQHF
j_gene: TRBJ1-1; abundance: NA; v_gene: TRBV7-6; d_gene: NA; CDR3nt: TGTGCCAGCAGCTTAGTGGGGACGTACACTGAAGCTTTCTTT; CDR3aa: CASSLVGTYTEAFF
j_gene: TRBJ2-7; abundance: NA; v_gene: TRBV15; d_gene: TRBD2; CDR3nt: TGTGCCACCAGCAGAGGTCGGGCTAGCGGGGCCTACGAGCAGTACTTC; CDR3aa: CATSRGRASGAYEQYF
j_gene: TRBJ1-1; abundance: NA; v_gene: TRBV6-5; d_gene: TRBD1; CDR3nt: TGTGCCAGCAGTCCTGCACAGGGGGCTCGTACTGAAGCTTTCTTT; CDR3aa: CASSPAQGARTEAFF
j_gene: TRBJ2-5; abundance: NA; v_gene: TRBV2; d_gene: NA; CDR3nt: TGTGCCAGCAGTGAAGGACTGGTTTCTACGGAGACCCAGTACTTC; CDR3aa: CASSEGLVSTETQYF
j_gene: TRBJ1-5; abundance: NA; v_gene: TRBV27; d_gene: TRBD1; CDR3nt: TGTGCCAGCAGTAACAGGGGTCCCAGCCAGCCCCAGCATTTT; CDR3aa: CASSNRGPSQPQHF
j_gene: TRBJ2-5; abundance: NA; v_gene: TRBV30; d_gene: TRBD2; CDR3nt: TGTGCCTGGAGCGCTGGGACTAGCGGGGAACAAGAGACCCAGTACTTC; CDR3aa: CAWSAGTSGEQETQYF
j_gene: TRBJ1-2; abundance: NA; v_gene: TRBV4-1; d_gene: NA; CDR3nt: TGCGCCAGCAGCCAAGATCTCCGTGGGTATGACTATGGCTACACCTTC; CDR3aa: CASSQDLRGYDYGYTF
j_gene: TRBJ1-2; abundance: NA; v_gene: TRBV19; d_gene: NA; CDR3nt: TGTGCCAGTAGTATCGACAAGAACTATGGCTACACCTTC; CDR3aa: CASSIDKNYGYTF
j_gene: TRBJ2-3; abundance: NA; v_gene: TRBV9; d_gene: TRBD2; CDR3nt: TGTGCCAGCAGCGTGGGGCGGGGGACGGGGAATACGCAGTATTTT; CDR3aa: CASSVGRGTGNTQYF
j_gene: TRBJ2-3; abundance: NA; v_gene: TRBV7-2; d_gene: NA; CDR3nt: TGTGCCAGCAGCACGGGGCGAGGGGTCGGTAGAGATACGCAGTATTTT; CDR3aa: CASSTGRGVGRDTQYF
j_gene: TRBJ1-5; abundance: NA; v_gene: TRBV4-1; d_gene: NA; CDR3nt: TGCGCCAGCAGCCAAGTTGGGGGTTACCAGCCCCAGCATTTT; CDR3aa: CASSQVGGYQPQHF
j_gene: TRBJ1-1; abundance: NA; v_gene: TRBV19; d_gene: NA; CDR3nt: TGTGCCAGTAGTGCCAATAGGGGCACTGAAGCTTTCTTT; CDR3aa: CASSANRGTEAFF
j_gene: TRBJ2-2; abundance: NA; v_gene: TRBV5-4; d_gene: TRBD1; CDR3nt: TGTGCCAGCAGTTCCCAGGGGGCCGGGGAGCTGTTTTTT; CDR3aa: CASSSQGAGELFF
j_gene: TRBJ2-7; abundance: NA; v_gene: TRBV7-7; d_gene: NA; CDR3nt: TGTGCTAGCAGCTCCGTGGGGGGCGAGCAGTACTTC; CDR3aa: CASSSVGGEQYF
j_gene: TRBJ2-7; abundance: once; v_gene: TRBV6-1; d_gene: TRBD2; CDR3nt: TGTGCCAGCAGTGAAGAAAGGACTAGCGTCACCGTCGAGCAGTACTTC; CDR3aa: CASSEERTSVTVEQYF
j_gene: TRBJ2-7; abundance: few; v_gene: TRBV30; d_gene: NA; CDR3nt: TGTGCCTGGAGTGTTCCCGGGGCTTTGGGCGAGCAGTACTTC; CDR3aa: CAWSVPGALGEQYF
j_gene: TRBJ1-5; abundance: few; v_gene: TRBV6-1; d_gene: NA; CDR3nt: TGTGCCAGCAGTGAAGGGGCAGGGGCTCAGCCCCAGCATTTT; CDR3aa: CASSEGAGAQPQHF
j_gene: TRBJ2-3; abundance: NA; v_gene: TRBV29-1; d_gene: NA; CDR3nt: TGCAGCGTTGATGGGCAGGGAACAGATACGCAGTATTTT; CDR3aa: CSVDGQGTDTQYF
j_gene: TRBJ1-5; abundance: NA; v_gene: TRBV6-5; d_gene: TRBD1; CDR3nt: TGTGCCAGCAGTAAACAGGGGCCCCTCAATCAGCCCCAGCATTTT; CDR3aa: CASSKQGPLNQPQHF
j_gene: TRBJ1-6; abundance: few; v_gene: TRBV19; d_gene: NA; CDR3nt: TGTGCCAGTATGCCAGGGGAGTATAATTCACCCCTCCACTTT; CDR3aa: CASMPGEYNSPLHF
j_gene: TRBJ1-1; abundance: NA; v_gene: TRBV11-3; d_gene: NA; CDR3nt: TGTGCCAGCAGCCCAGGGGCTCCGAACACTGAAGCTTTCTTT; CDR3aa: CASSPGAPNTEAFF
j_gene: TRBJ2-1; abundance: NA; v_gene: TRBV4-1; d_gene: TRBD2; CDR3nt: TGCGCCAGCAGCCAAGGACTAGCGGGAACGTACAATGAGCAGTTCTTC; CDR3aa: CASSQGLAGTYNEQFF
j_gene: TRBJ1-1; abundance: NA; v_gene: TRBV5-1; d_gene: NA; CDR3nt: TGCGCCAGCAGCTTGGCGGGGGGTTCAATGAACACTGAAGCTTTCTTT; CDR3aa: CASSLAGGSMNTEAFF
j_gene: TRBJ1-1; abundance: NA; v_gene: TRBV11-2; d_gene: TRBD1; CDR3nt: TGTGCCAGCAGTTATACGACAGGGACCGGAGTGAACACTGAAGCTTTCTTT; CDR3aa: CASSYTTGTGVNTEAFF
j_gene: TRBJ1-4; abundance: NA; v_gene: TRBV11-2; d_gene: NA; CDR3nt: TGTGCCAGCAGCCCCCAGGCGGCAACTAATGAAAAACTGTTTTTT; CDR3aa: CASSPQAATNEKLFF
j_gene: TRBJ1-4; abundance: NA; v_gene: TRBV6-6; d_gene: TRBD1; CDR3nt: TGTGCCAGCAGTTACGGGACAGCTCCAACTAATGAAAAACTGTTTTTT; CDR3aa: CASSYGTAPTNEKLFF
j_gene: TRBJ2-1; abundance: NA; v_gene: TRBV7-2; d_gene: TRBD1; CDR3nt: TGTGCCAGCAGCTTAGCAGGGGGCCCCTACAATGAGCAGTTCTTC; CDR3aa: CASSLAGGPYNEQFF
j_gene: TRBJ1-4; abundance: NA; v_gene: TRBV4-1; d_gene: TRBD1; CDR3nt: TGCGCCAGCAGCCATCAACCTACAGGGGTTAATGAAAAACTGTTTTTT; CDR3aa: CASSHQPTGVNEKLFF
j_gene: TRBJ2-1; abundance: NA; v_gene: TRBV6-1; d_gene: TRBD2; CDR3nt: TGTGCCAGCAGTGTAGAACGGGGGGGCAGCGAGCAGTTCTTC; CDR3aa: CASSVERGGSEQFF
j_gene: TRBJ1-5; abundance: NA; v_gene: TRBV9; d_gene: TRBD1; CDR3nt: TGTGCCAGCAGCGTAGAGATCCGAGGGGGCTCCAATCAGCCCCAGCATTTT; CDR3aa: CASSVEIRGGSNQPQHF
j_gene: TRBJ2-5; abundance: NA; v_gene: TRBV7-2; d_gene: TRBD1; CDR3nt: TGTGCCAGCAGCTCTGACAGGGGGCTTGAGACCCAGTACTTC; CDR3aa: CASSSDRGLETQYF
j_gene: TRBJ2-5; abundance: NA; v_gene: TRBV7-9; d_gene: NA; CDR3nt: TGTGCCAGCAGTCAGGTGGGGGGGCGAGAGACCCAGTACTTC; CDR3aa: CASSQVGGRETQYF
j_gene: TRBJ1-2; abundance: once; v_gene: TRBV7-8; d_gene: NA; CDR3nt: TGTGCCAGCAGCTTAGTTCGCCCGAGCAGGGGTTCTTATGGCTACACCTTC; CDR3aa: CASSLVRPSRGSYGYTF
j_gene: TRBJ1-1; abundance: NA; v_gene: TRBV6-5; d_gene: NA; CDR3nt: TGTGCCACTCACGGGACATACACTGAAGCTTTCTTT; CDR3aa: CATHGTYTEAFF
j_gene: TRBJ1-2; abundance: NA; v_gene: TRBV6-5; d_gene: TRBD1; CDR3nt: TGTGCCAGCAGTTTCGAACGGACAGGCTATGGCTACACCTTC; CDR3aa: CASSFERTGYGYTF
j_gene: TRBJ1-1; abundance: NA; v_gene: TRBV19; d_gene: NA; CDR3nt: TGTGCCAGTAGTATGGAGCAGTTGAACACTGAAGCTTTCTTT; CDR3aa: CASSMEQLNTEAFF
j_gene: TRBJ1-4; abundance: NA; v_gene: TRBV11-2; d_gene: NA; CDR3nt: TGTGCCAGCAGCATAACGGGTGGGAATGAAAAACTGTTTTTT; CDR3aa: CASSITGGNEKLFF
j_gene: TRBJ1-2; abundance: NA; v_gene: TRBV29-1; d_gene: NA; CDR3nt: TGCAGCGTTTTAATCCAGGGAGAAAACTATGGCTACACCTTC; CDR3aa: CSVLIQGENYGYTF
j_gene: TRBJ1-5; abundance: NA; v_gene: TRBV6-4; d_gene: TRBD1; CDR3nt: TGTGCCAGCAGTGCCCTCGCCGGGACAGCAATTTATAGCAATCAGCCCCAGCATTTT; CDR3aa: CASSALAGTAIYSNQPQHF
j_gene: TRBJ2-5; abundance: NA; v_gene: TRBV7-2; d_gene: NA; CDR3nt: TGTGCCAGCAGCTTGGTATGGCAGCAAGAGACCCAGTACTTC; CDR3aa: CASSLVWQQETQYF
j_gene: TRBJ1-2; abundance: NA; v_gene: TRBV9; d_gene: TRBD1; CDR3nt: TGTGCCAGCAGCGTAGTTGGACAGGGGGCGGAAGGCTACACCTTC; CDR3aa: CASSVVGQGAEGYTF
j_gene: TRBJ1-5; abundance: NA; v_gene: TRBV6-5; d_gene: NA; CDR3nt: TGTGCCAGCAGTTACCGAAGGCTCGGGCAGCCCCAGCATTTT; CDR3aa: CASSYRRLGQPQHF
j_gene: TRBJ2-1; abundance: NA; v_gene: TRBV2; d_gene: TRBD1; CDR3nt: TGTGCCAGCAGTAGACCGGGACAGGGGGGGAATGAGCAGTTCTTC; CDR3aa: CASSRPGQGGNEQFF
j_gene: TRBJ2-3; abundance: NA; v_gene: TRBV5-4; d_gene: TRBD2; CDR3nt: TGTGCCAGCAGCTTGAAGCTAGCGGGTGATACGCAGTATTTT; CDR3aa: CASSLKLAGDTQYF
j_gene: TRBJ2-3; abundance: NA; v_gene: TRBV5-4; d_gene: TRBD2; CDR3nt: TGTGCCGTCACTAGCGGGGGGGCGAGAAGTGCAGATACGCAGTATTTT; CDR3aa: CAVTSGGARSADTQYF
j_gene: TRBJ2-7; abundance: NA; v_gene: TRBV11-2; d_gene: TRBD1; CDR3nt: TGTGCCAGCAGCCCTGGGACAGGCACCTACGAGCAGTACTTC; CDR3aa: CASSPGTGTYEQYF
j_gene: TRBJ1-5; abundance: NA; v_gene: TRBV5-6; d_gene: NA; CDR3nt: TGTGCCAGCAGCTTGGGAATCCTCTCGCAGCCCCAGCATTTT; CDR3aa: CASSLGILSQPQHF